This T cell receptor beta chain is drawn from a study of CD8+ T cells in alopecia areata (dated by TCRdb to between 2018 and 2020). In terms of the full investigation: The treated patients took part in an open-label pilot trial in which moderate-to-severe alopecia areata was treated with oral tofacitinib at 5 to 10 mg twice daily. Clonality in the scalp was compared among normal scalp (n=4), patchy alopecia areata scalp (n=8), and alopecia totalis/universalis scalp (n=8). RNA was obtained with the PAXgene miRNA kit for fixed scalp, the miRNeasy kit for PBMCs, and the RNeasy kit for mouse skin. Disease severity in treated patients was measured with the SALT score, which quantifies the percentage of affected scalp surface area. Patients received tofacitinib for 6 to 18 months and were then followed off drug for 6 months to check for delayed response and recurrence. To study T cell clonal expansion in alopecia areata, the researchers applied high-throughput TCRbeta sequencing to both the C3H/HeJ mouse model and human patients. Tofacitinib-treated patients had biopsies at baseline and at 4 and 24 weeks of treatment, with a later scalp biopsy in several patients. TCRbeta CDR3 regions were amplified by immunoSEQ multiplex PCR with 35 Vbeta forward and 13 Jbeta reverse primers. Scalp tissue and sorted CD4+ and CD8+ peripheral blood T cells from patchy and totalis/universalis alopecia areata patients and from healthy controls were covered by human TCRbeta sequencing. Beyond this particular receptor, the publication reports: Because the treated cohort was small and included a single nonresponder, larger studies are needed to assess links between baseline CD8+ expansion and response. Higher clonality and more expanded CD8+ clones were observed in lesional scalp than in normal scalp, particularly in alopecia totalis/universalis, a finding suggestive of antigenic drive. Unlike mouse skin, which is dominated by gammadelta T cells, normal human skin has resident alphabeta T cells that are also sequenced, and this complicates analysis of the scalp TCR repertoire. Tofacitinib significantly decreased scalp clonality and the number of expanded CD8+ clones among the top 100 scalp clones. During tofacitinib treatment, many expanded lesional clones remained in scalp and blood, and this persistence may partly explain relapse after treatment is stopped. Compared with mice, TCR sequences shared between patients were less clear, possibly partly because of HLA diversity across the patient population.

On this clone itself: Its recognized antigen is unknown. No quality values exist for individual bases; no much larger clone is one base distant.

The sample's treatment or condition label, decoded: oral pan-JAK inhibitor, 5-10 mg twice daily. Lesional scalp punch biopsies and peripheral blood were obtained from alopecia areata patients. PBMCs were separated by density centrifugation and stained for CD3, CD4 and CD8, after which CD4+ and CD8+ T cells were sorted on a FACSAria. Library preparation employed the immunoSEQ multiplex PCR assay. To provide template for TCR sequencing, every sample had RNA extracted and reverse transcribed into cDNA. SuperScript III was used to make first-strand cDNA, primed with a 2:1 mix of oligo-dT and random hexamers. A synthetic immune receptor repertoire was used to measure amplification bias, and any remaining bias was corrected computationally. In the source study's methods: Raw reads were preprocessed to remove errors, and CDR3 was defined according to IMGT conventions as the region from the conserved cysteine to phenylalanine. Clonality was computed by normalizing Shannon entropy by log2 of the number of productive unique TCRs and subtracting the result from 1. Whether scalp clones were CD4 or CD8 was inferred by matching scalp TCRbeta sequences against CD4 and CD8 repertoires sorted from blood. The table was pulled from immuneACCESS by TCRdb, which kept in-frame rearrangements only. Such tables lose some clones; where checked, under half of the loss comes from unresolved V genes, and the rest has no known cause. From that table come the V and J calls and clone size; the DNA was used to work out D and trimming. This sample comprises under 300,000 clones, 60% of them detected only once. 0.75% to 0.95% of the sample rests with the top ten.

The specimen comprised CD4+ T cells sorted from blood, sampled at week 52, from a patient treated with tofacitinib. This TCR came from a human donor with alopecia areata.

The CDR3 reads CAWSSTSRGEQFF. The DNA reads as follows: TGTGCCTGGAGTTCAACGAGCCGGGGGGAGCAGTTCTTC. The receptor chain draws on TRBV30 and TRBJ2-1; a weak D assignment points to TRBD2 (6 bases agree). V is reduced by 2 bases and J by 10 bases, leaving a spacing of 15 bases between them. According to the germline V gene (reference sequence), CDR1 reads GTSNPN and CDR2 reads SVGIG. The CDR3 holds 13 amino acids from the cysteine to the phenylalanine. Just the 39-base CDR3 DNA is kept, in frame starting at base 1. Here the CDR3 is joined to the reference TRBV30 and TRBJ2-1 genes, and the full variable domain is: SQTIHQWPATLVQPVGSPLSLECTVEGTSNPNLYWYRQAAGRGLQLLFYSVGIGQISSEVPQNLSASRPQDRQFILSSKKLLLSDSGFYLCAWSSTSRGEQFFGPGTRLTVL.